This T cell receptor (beta chain) was captured in a study of blood T cell repertoires in COVID-19. As for the study in general: COVID-19 samples collected from the United States, Italy and Spain covered acute and convalescent phases. From T cells, B-cell-depleted T cells, or PBMCs came the material, which was cDNA or gDNA.

Original processing notes: Reference gene primers were amplified, and this amplification served to estimate nucleated cell counts. Assay: immunoSEQ multiplex PCR; the TCRdb copy retains only in-frame clones and omits some. For V, J and clone size, that table is used; D and trimming come from the DNA. The table shows about 270,000 clones, with roughly 86% occurring only once. From germline, CDR1 is SGHKS and CDR2 YYEKEE (reference sequence). The V and J ends lost 4 bases and 7 bases, in that order; junction bases with no gene match: 14. The CDR3 covers 16 residues. The V gene is TRBV5-5, the J gene TRBJ2-3; 8 bases map to TRBD1. The receptor was isolated from a man aged 40-55 years who had recovered from COVID-19. Sequencing used peripheral blood. CDR3 in amino acids: CASSPTDRDATHTQYF. CDR3 DNA: TGTGCCAGCAGCCCAACGGACAGGGATGCGACACATACGCAGTATTTT. The full variable domain, with the rest looked up from reference TRBV5-5 and TRBJ2-3, is DAGVTQSPTHLIKTRGQQVTLRCSPISGHKSVSWYQQVLGQGPQFIFQYYEKEERGRGNFPDRFSARQFPNYSSELNVNALLLGDSALYLCASSPTDRDATHTQYFGPGTRLTVL.